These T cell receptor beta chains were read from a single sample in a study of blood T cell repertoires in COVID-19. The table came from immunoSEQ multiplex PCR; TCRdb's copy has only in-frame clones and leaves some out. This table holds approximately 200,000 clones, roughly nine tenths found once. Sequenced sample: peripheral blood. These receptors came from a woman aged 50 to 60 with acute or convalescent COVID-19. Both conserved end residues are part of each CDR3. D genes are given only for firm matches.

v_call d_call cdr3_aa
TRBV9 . CASSANPGRSFVANYGYTF
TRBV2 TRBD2 CASRFLAGALSYNEQFF
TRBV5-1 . CASSPIGTGRGQETQYF
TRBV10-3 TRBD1 CAISPGTGLEKLFF
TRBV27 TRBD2 CASSFTGTNPFYNEQFF
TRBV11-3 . CASSPGAGRAFF
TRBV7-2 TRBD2 CASSFSSGGPLGYEQYF
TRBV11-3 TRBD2 CASSLLPPPGGNEQFF
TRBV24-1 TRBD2 CATSDFGTSGGGNTQYF
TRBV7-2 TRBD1 CASSFIGQGGNYTF
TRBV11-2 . CASRIGGTPEQFF
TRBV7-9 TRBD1 CASSLATGRYVGEQYF
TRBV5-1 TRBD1 CASSPGDRESGYTF
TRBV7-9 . CASSLPTGGTYEQYF
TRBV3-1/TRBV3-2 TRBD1 CASSPGTGVEQYF
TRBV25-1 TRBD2 CASSEYAGGIADTQYF